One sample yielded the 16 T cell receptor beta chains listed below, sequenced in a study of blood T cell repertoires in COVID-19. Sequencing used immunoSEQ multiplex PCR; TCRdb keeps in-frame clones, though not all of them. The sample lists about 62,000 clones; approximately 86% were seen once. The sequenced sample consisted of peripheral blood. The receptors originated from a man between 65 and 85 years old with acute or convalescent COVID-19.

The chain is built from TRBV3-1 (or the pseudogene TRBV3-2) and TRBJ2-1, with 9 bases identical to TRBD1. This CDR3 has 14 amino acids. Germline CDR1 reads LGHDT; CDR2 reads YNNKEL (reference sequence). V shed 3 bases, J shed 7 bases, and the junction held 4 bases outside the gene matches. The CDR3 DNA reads TGTGCCAGCAGCCAGGACAGGGGTTGGAATGAGCAGTTCTTC. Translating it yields CASSQDRGWNEQFF.

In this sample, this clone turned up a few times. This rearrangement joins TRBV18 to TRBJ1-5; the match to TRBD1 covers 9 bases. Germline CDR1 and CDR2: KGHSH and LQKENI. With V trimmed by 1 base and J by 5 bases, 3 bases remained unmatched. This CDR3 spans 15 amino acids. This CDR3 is CASSPRTGADQPQHF. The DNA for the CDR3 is TGTGCCAGCTCACCACGGACAGGGGCGGATCAGCCCCAGCATTTT.

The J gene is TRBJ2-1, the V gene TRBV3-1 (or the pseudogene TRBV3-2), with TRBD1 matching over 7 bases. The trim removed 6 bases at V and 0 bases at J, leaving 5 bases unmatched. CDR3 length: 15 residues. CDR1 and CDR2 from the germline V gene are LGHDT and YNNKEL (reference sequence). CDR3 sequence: CASSRTGGSYNEQFF. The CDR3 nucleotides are TGTGCCAGCAGTAGGACAGGCGGCTCCTACAATGAGCAGTTCTTC.

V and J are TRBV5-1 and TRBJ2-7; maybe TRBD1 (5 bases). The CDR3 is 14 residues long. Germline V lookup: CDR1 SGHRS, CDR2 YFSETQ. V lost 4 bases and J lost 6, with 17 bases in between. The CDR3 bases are TGCGCCAGCAGCACGGACACCTGGTCGACCGAGCAGTACTTC. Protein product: CASSTDTWSTEQYF.

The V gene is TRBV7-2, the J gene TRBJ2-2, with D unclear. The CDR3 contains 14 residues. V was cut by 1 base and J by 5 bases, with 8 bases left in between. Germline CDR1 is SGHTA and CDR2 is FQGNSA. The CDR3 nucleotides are TGTGCCAGCAGCTTAGTCGTGACTACCGGGGAGCTGTTTTTT. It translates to CASSLVVTTGELFF.

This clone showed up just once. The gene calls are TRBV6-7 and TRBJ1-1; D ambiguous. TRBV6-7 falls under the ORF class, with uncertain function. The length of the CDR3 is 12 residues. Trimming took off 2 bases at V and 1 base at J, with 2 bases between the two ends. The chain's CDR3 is CASSYQNTEAFF. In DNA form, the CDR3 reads TGTGCCAGCAGTTACCAGAACACTGAAGCTTTCTTT.

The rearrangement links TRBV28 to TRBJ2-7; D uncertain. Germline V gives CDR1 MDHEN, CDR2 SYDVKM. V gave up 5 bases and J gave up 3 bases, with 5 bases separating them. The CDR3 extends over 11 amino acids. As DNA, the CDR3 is TGTGCCAGCAGTGGCAGCTACGAGCAGTACTTC. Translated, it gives CASSGSYEQYF. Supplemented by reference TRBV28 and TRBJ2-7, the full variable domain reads DVKVTQSSRYLVKRTGEKVFLECVQDMDHENMFWYRQDPGLGLRLIYFSYDVKMKEKGDIPEGYSVSREKKERFSLILESASTNQTSMYLCASSGSYEQYFGPGTRLTVT.

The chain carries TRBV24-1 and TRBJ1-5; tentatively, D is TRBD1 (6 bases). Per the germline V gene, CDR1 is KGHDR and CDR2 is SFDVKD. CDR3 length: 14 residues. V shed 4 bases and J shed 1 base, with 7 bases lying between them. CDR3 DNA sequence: TGTGCCACCAGTGACACAGGGAGCAATCAGCCCCAGCATTTT. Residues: CATSDTGSNQPQHF.

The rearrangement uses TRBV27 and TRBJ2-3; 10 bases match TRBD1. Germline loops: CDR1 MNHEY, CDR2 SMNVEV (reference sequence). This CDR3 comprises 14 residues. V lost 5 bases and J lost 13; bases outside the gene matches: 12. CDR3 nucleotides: TGTGCCAGCAGTCCACGGGCGACAGGGGGCGGGGAGTATTTT. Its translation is CASSPRATGGGEYF.

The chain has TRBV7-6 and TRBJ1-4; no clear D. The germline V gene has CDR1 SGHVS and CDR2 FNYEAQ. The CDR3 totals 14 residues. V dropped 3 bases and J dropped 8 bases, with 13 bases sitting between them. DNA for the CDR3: TGTGCCAGCAGCTTGGCAAGTCTCAGGGAAAAACTGTTTTTT. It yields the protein CASSLASLREKLFF.

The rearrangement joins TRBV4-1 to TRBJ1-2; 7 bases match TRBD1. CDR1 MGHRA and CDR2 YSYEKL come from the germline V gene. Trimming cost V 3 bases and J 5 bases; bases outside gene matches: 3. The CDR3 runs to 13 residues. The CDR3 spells CASSQTGSYGYTF. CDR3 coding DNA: TGCGCCAGCAGCCAGACAGGGTCGTATGGCTACACCTTC.

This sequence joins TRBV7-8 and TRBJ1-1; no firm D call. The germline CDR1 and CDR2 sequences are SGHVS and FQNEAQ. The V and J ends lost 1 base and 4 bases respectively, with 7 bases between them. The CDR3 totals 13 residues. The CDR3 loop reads CASSLVLGTEAFF. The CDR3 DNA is TGTGCCAGCAGCTTAGTACTCGGCACTGAAGCTTTCTTT. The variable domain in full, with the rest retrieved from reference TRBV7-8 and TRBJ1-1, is GAGVSQSPRYKVAKRGQDVALRCDPISGHVSLFWYQQALGQGPEFLTYFQNEAQLDKSGLPSDRFFAERPEGSVSTLKIQRTQQEDSAVYLCASSLVLGTEAFFGQGTRLTVV.

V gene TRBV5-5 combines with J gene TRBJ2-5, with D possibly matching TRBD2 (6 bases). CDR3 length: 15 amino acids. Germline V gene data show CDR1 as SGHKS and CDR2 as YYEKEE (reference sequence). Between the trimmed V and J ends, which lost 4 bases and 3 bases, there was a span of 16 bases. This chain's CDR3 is CASSPSPREEETQYF. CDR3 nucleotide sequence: TGTGCCAGCAGCCCGAGCCCCAGGGAGGAAGAGACCCAGTACTTC.

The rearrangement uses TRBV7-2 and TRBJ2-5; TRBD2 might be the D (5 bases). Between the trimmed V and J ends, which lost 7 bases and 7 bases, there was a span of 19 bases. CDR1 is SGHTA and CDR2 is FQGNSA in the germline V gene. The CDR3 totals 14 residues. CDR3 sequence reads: CASNPASKVGTQYF. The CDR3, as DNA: TGTGCCAGCAACCCGGCTAGCAAAGTAGGGACCCAGTACTTC.

As DNA, the CDR3 is TGTGCCTGGAGTGTACTTGGAGCGGGGGGGGGCACAGATACGCAGTATTTT. As protein: CAWSVLGAGGGTDTQYF. V is TRBV30 and J is TRBJ2-3, with TRBD2 identical over 10 bases. This CDR3 has 17 amino acids. The germline gives CDR1 GTSNPN, CDR2 SVGIG (reference sequence). J was trimmed by 1 base and V by 0 bases; bases with no gene match: 7. The full variable domain, rest sourced from reference TRBV30 and TRBJ2-3, is SQTIHQWPATLVQPVGSPLSLECTVEGTSNPNLYWYRQAAGRGLQLLFYSVGIGQISSEVPQNLSASRPQDRQFILSSKKLLLSDSGFYLCAWSVLGAGGGTDTQYFGPGTRLTVL.

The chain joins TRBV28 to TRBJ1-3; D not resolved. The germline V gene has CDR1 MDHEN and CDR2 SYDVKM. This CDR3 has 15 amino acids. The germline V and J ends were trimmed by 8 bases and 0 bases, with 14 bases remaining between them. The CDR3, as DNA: TGTGCCAGCCGGAAAACGGGATCCTCTGGAAACACCATATATTTT. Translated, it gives CASRKTGSSGNTIYF.